Listed below are T cell receptor beta chains from one sample, sequenced in a study of cytomegalovirus exposure and HLA in healthy donors. Assay: immunoSEQ multiplex PCR; the TCRdb copy retains only in-frame clones and omits some. The sample has 95,000 to 150,000 clones; 73% are singletons. The sample consisted of PBMCs. The receptor set was obtained from a man in his fifties or sixties in good health and CMV-seropositive. Each CDR3 is given with its conserved first and last residue. Each record gives: V gene, D gene, clone size, J gene, CDR3 DNA, CDR3 protein. D genes are given only for firm matches. Clone size, where shown, is once, few, many, or a class for clones that have expanded.

v_gene: TRBV5-4
d_gene: NA
abundance: NA
j_gene: TRBJ1-2
CDR3nt: TGTGCCAGCAGCTTGAGAACAGGGTTGGCCTATGGCTACACCTTC
CDR3aa: CASSLRTGLAYGYTF

v_gene: TRBV18
d_gene: TRBD1
abundance: NA
j_gene: TRBJ1-5
CDR3nt: TGTGCCAGCTCACAGGGGGCGTCCAGCAATCAGCCCCAGCATTTT
CDR3aa: CASSQGASSNQPQHF

v_gene: TRBV29-1
d_gene: NA
abundance: NA
j_gene: TRBJ2-7
CDR3nt: TGCAGCGTTGCCGGTGCCTACGAGCAGTACTTC
CDR3aa: CSVAGAYEQYF

v_gene: TRBV5-1
d_gene: NA
abundance: NA
j_gene: TRBJ1-2
CDR3nt: TGCGCCAGCAGCTTGGCCTCGGGTCCGACCTTTTACTATGGCTACACCTTC
CDR3aa: CASSLASGPTFYYGYTF

v_gene: TRBV6-5
d_gene: NA
abundance: NA
j_gene: TRBJ1-3
CDR3nt: TGTGCCAGCAGTAGCGGGGCAGGAAACACCATATATTTT
CDR3aa: CASSSGAGNTIYF

v_gene: TRBV5-1
d_gene: TRBD1
abundance: NA
j_gene: TRBJ2-1
CDR3nt: TGCGCCAGCAGCTTGGCCCAGGGGGACGGTGAGCAGTTCTTC
CDR3aa: CASSLAQGDGEQFF

v_gene: TRBV7-9
d_gene: NA
abundance: NA
j_gene: TRBJ1-6
CDR3nt: TGTGCCAGCAGCGCGGGGGTTTCACCCCTCCACTTT
CDR3aa: CASSAGVSPLHF

v_gene: TRBV5-1
d_gene: TRBD1
abundance: NA
j_gene: TRBJ1-1
CDR3nt: TGCGCCAGCAGCTTCGCGGGGACAGCCTTGAACACTGAAGCTTTCTTT
CDR3aa: CASSFAGTALNTEAFF

v_gene: TRBV7-3
d_gene: TRBD1
abundance: NA
j_gene: TRBJ1-2
CDR3nt: TGTGCCAGCAGCTTAACCCCGACAGGGGTCGGCTACACCTTC
CDR3aa: CASSLTPTGVGYTF

v_gene: TRBV28
d_gene: TRBD1
abundance: NA
j_gene: TRBJ2-2
CDR3nt: TGTGCCAGCAGTTTTGGGATTGAATACAGGGGAAGGTCGGACACCGGGGAGCTGTTTTTT
CDR3aa: CASSFGIEYRGRSDTGELFF

v_gene: TRBV30
d_gene: TRBD1
abundance: NA
j_gene: TRBJ1-2
CDR3nt: TGTGCCTGGAGTGAGGACAGGAACTATGGCTACACCTTC
CDR3aa: CAWSEDRNYGYTF

v_gene: TRBV5-5
d_gene: NA
abundance: few
j_gene: TRBJ1-5
CDR3nt: TGTGCCAGCAGCTTGGGCGGGGGGGATTTCAATCAGCCCCAGCATTTT
CDR3aa: CASSLGGGDFNQPQHF

v_gene: TRBV19
d_gene: NA
abundance: NA
j_gene: TRBJ2-6
CDR3nt: TGTGCCAGTAGGAGGGGGTTGGATGGGGCCAACGTCCTGACTTTC
CDR3aa: CASRRGLDGANVLTF

v_gene: TRBV5-1
d_gene: TRBD1
abundance: NA
j_gene: TRBJ2-3
CDR3nt: TGCGCCAGCAGCTCGATACTTACAGGGGCAGATACGCAGTATTTT
CDR3aa: CASSSILTGADTQYF

v_gene: TRBV2
d_gene: NA
abundance: NA
j_gene: TRBJ2-3
CDR3nt: TGTGCCAGAAGACGACAGACCGAGGCAGATACGCAGTATTTT
CDR3aa: CARRRQTEADTQYF

v_gene: TRBV27
d_gene: TRBD2
abundance: once
j_gene: TRBJ2-3
CDR3nt: TGTGCCAGCAGGCTAGCGGGGGAGGATACGCAGTATTTT
CDR3aa: CASRLAGEDTQYF

v_gene: TRBV7-5
d_gene: NA
abundance: NA
j_gene: TRBJ2-7
CDR3nt: TGTGCCAGAAGCCCGTACGAGCAGTACTTC
CDR3aa: CARSPYEQYF

v_gene: TRBV12-5
d_gene: TRBD2
abundance: NA
j_gene: TRBJ2-5
CDR3nt: TGTGCTAGTGGTTTGGGGCTAGCGGGGGGCCAAGAGACCCAGTACTTC
CDR3aa: CASGLGLAGGQETQYF

v_gene: TRBV9
d_gene: TRBD2
abundance: NA
j_gene: TRBJ2-3
CDR3nt: TGTGCCAGCAGCCCCCGCGGGGGAGGGAGCACAGATACGCAGTATTTT
CDR3aa: CASSPRGGGSTDTQYF

v_gene: TRBV28
d_gene: TRBD2
abundance: NA
j_gene: TRBJ2-3
CDR3nt: TGTGCCAGCAGTAATAGCGGGGGGTTCACAGATACGCAGTATTTT
CDR3aa: CASSNSGGFTDTQYF

v_gene: TRBV5-1
d_gene: TRBD2
abundance: NA
j_gene: TRBJ2-1
CDR3nt: TGCGCCAGCAAACTAGCGGGGGGGTTTGGTGAGCAGTTCTTC
CDR3aa: CASKLAGGFGEQFF

v_gene: TRBV19
d_gene: TRBD1
abundance: NA
j_gene: TRBJ2-5
CDR3nt: TGTGCCAGTAGCCGTCGCCGGACAGGGGGTTCGGGAGAGACCCAGTACTTC
CDR3aa: CASSRRRTGGSGETQYF

v_gene: TRBV6-1
d_gene: TRBD2
abundance: few
j_gene: TRBJ2-3
CDR3nt: TGTGCCAGCAGTTGGGGGGGAGATACGCAGTATTTT
CDR3aa: CASSWGGDTQYF

v_gene: TRBV28
d_gene: NA
abundance: NA
j_gene: TRBJ1-5
CDR3nt: TGTGCCAGCATATCCAACGGACAAAAAATACAGCCCCAGCATTTT
CDR3aa: CASISNGQKIQPQHF

v_gene: TRBV5-1
d_gene: NA
abundance: NA
j_gene: TRBJ2-2
CDR3nt: TGCGCCAGCAGCTATCTACCGACGGGTAACACCGGGGAGCTGTTTTTT
CDR3aa: CASSYLPTGNTGELFF

v_gene: TRBV5-5
d_gene: NA
abundance: NA
j_gene: TRBJ1-5
CDR3nt: TGTGCCAGCAGCTTGCACTCAGGGGACCAGCCCCAGCATTTT
CDR3aa: CASSLHSGDQPQHF